This T cell receptor beta chain was profiled in a study of blood T cell repertoires in COVID-19. Background on the study: The United States, Italy and Spain supplied acute and convalescent COVID-19 samples.

This clone was seen a few times. Other DNA variants within this sample encode the same CDR3. This table comes from immunoSEQ multiplex PCR, and its TCRdb copy is limited to in-frame clones, with some not included. The table records about 120,000 clones, less than 85% of them present only once. This CDR3 is built from 16 residues. Per the germline V gene, CDR1 is SGHRS and CDR2 is YFSETQ. The ends lost 3 bases at V and 3 bases at J; junction bases unmatched: 4. The sequence was obtained from a man aged 50 to 60 with acute or convalescent COVID-19. Sequenced input: peripheral blood. The V gene is TRBV5-1, the J gene TRBJ2-3, with 13 bases fitting TRBD2. This chain's CDR3 is CASSSSLAGGTDTQYF. CDR3 coding DNA: TGCGCCAGCAGCTCATCACTAGCGGGAGGGACAGATACGCAGTATTTT.